This is a list of T cell receptor beta chains from one sample in a study of blood T cell repertoires in COVID-19. Profiled with immunoSEQ multiplex PCR; TCRdb holds only in-frame clones, not every one. Of about 68,000 clones in the sample, roughly 89% were seen once. Sequences were obtained from peripheral blood. Receptors were obtained from a young man with acute or convalescent COVID-19. Both conserved end residues are part of each CDR3. Each record gives: CDR3 length, J gene, V gene, CDR3 protein.

length: 15
J: TRBJ2-7
V: TRBV5-1
CDR3: CASSLLGRVRDEQYF

length: 15
J: TRBJ1-5
V: TRBV16
CDR3: CASSQSGQGNQPQHF

length: 15
J: TRBJ1-1
V: TRBV28
CDR3: CASRSGSQGNTEAFF

length: 13
J: TRBJ1-5
V: TRBV15
CDR3: CATSRYSNQPQHF

length: 15
J: TRBJ1-5
V: TRBV5-6
CDR3: CASSFRVGGNQPQHF

length: 14
J: TRBJ2-1
V: TRBV27
CDR3: CASSLPGGWNEQFF

length: 16
J: TRBJ2-1
V: TRBV5-6
CDR3: CASSLMAGGTGNEQFF

length: 13
J: TRBJ1-3
V: TRBV15
CDR3: CATSRDEGNTIYF

length: 12
J: TRBJ2-1
V: TRBV29-1
CDR3: CSVEVRDNEQFF

length: 15
J: TRBJ1-2
V: TRBV6-5
CDR3: CASSYSRDSGLGYTF

length: 14
J: TRBJ2-3
V: TRBV5-1
CDR3: CATSPSGYTDTQYF

length: 15
J: TRBJ2-1
V: TRBV19
CDR3: CASPPPGQDHNEQFF

length: 15
J: TRBJ2-1
V: TRBV9
CDR3: CASSVTGSTYNEQFF

length: 14
J: TRBJ1-1
V: TRBV10-3
CDR3: CAIRDRAENTEAFF

length: 14
J: TRBJ1-5
V: TRBV5-1
CDR3: CASSLEGGDQPQHF

length: 19
J: TRBJ2-6
V: TRBV7-3
CDR3: CASSLTGPGRESGANVLTF

length: 13
J: TRBJ1-5
V: TRBV6-6
CDR3: CASSSGENQPQHF

length: 15
J: TRBJ2-5
V: TRBV21-1
CDR3: CASSKGSGRGETQYF

length: 16
J: TRBJ2-3
V: TRBV12-1
CDR3: CASSFANGGGTDTQYF

length: 17
J: TRBJ2-1
V: TRBV6-1
CDR3: CASSELAPYSSYNEQFF

length: 13
J: TRBJ2-2
V: TRBV11-2
CDR3: CASREANTGELFF

length: 14
J: TRBJ1-4
V: TRBV11-2
CDR3: CASNRGDSREKLFF

length: 15
J: TRBJ1-6
V: TRBV2
CDR3: CASKGAEVNNSPLHF